Below, 17 T cell receptor beta chains from the same sample are listed, as sequenced in a study of molecular identifiers for immune sequencing clone quantification. In TCRdb, the PCR reads were re-called with MiXCR into one record per CDR3 protein. This sample carries 400,000 to 600,000 distinct CDR3 sequences, about a fifth of them seen once, and the ten largest clones take around 0.86%. Input material: naive CD8+ T cells from blood, with Jurkat cell RNA spiked in. Subset indicated: FACS-sorted CD8+CD4-CCR7+CD45RA+ naive T cells. The receptors were gathered from a human donor in good health. Some libraries in this study had Jurkat cell RNA spiked in.

This clonotype has a count of ten or more. The chain has TRBV4-1 and TRBJ1-1, with D maybe TRBD1 (6 bases). V lost 3 bases to trimming and J lost 4 bases, with 15 bases between them. CDR1 and CDR2 from the germline V gene are MGHRA and YSYEKL. The length of the CDR3 is 15 residues. The CDR3 nucleotides are TGCGCCAGCAGCCAGGGGGGCGGGGACGGCACTGAAGCTTTCTTT. Translation: CASSQGGGDGTEAFF.

V and J are TRBV7-6 and TRBJ2-3, with D possibly being TRBD2 (6 bases). Trimming cost V 4 bases and J 0 bases, with 11 bases left between them. CDR1 SGHVS and CDR2 FNYEAQ come from the germline V gene. This CDR3 spans 15 amino acids. DNA for the CDR3: TGTGCCAGCAGCTATTACAGCGGGAGCACAGATACGCAGTATTTT. Protein sequence: CASSYYSGSTDTQYF.

In its sample, this clonotype was seen a few times. This chain uses TRBV7-2 with TRBJ1-1, with a possible D match to TRBD1 (5 bases). The CDR3 is 14 amino acids. From germline, CDR1 is SGHTA and CDR2 FQGNSA. The V end was cut by 5 bases, the J end by 4 bases, with 14 bases between. DNA of the CDR3: TGTGCCAGCAGCCGAACCATGGGGGGCACTGAAGCTTTCTTT. Translating gives CASSRTMGGTEAFF. The variable domain in full, with the rest retrieved from reference TRBV7-2 and TRBJ1-1, is GAGVSQSPSNKVTEKGKDVELRCDPISGHTALYWYRQSLGQGLEFLIYFQGNSAPDKSGLPSDRFSAERTGGSVSTLTIQRTQQEDSAVYLCASSRTMGGTEAFFGQGTRLTVV.

Notes on this clonotype: Being one base from a much bigger clone, this may be a read error. V is TRBV7-8 and J is TRBJ1-1; D gene unclear. Per germline, CDR1 SGHVS and CDR2 FQNEAQ. Trimming removed 0 bases at V and 0 bases at J, with 8 bases between. The CDR3 is 15 amino acids. CDR3 in amino acids: CASSLAGTLNTEAFF. The CDR3 DNA is TGTGCCAGCAGCTTAGCGGGAACTCTGAACACTGAAGCTTTCTTT.

This clonotype was detected a few times. V is TRBV4-3 and J is TRBJ2-1; D uncertain. This CDR3 has 14 residues. Trimming took 0 bases from V and 4 from J, leaving 7 bases between them. Germline CDR1 LGHNA, CDR2 YSLEER. The CDR3 DNA is TGCGCCAGCAGCCAAGAGGACGATTACAATGAGCAGTTCTTC. It encodes CASSQEDDYNEQFF.

In its sample, this clonotype was seen many times. CDR3 nucleotide sequence: TGCAGCGTGGGCACAGGGGGCGCGTCCACTAATGAAAAACTGTTTTTT. This encodes CSVGTGGASTNEKLFF. J is TRBJ1-4 and V is TRBV29-1; 9 bases match TRBD1. The CDR3 is made up of 16 amino acids. Per the germline V gene, CDR1 is SQVTM and CDR2 is ANQGSEA. The junction had 10 bases not matched to a gene; V was cut back by 6 bases and J by 2 bases. Variable domain in full (rest from reference TRBV29-1 and TRBJ1-4): SAVISQKPSRDICQRGTSLTIQCQVDSQVTMMFWYRQQPGQSLTLIATANQGSEATYESGFVIDKFPISRPNLTFSTLTVSNMSPEDSSIYLCSVGTGGASTNEKLFFGSGTQLSVL.

Ten or more counts support this clonotype. The gene calls are TRBV6-5 and TRBJ2-2; a possible D gene is TRBD2 (6 bases). Germline V gene data show CDR1 as MNHEY and CDR2 as SVGAGI. V gave up 2 bases and J gave up 5 bases, with 15 bases separating them. The CDR3 length is 16 residues. The chain's CDR3 is CASSYGTSPGTGELFF. The CDR3 DNA reads as TGTGCCAGCAGTTACGGGACTTCCCCGGGAACCGGGGAGCTGTTTTTT.

The table lists this clonotype with a few counts. The rearrangement links TRBV30 to TRBJ1-3, with D maybe TRBD1 (5 bases). The CDR3 consists of 13 residues. Trimming pared 8 bases from V and 0 bases from J, leaving 11 bases between. The germline CDR1 and CDR2 sequences are GTSNPN and SVGIG (reference sequence). In DNA form, the CDR3 reads TGTGCCGGGGGACCGTCCTCTGGAAACACCATATATTTT. Translating gives CAGGPSSGNTIYF. Supplemented by reference TRBV30 and TRBJ1-3, the full variable domain reads SQTIHQWPATLVQPVGSPLSLECTVEGTSNPNLYWYRQAAGRGLQLLFYSVGIGQISSEVPQNLSASRPQDRQFILSSKKLLLSDSGFYLCAGGPSSGNTIYFGEGSWLTVV.

This clonotype was detected only a few times. The rearrangement uses TRBV9 and TRBJ2-2; the D gene is possibly TRBD2 (6 bases). CDR3 length equals 17 residues. The germline V gene has CDR1 SGDLS and CDR2 YYNGEE. V lost 2 bases, J lost 5 bases, and 19 bases lay in between. The CDR3 loop reads CASSVMLRGGTTGELFF. The CDR3 DNA reads TGTGCCAGCAGCGTTATGCTGCGTGGAGGGACGACCGGGGAGCTGTTTTTT. Drawing the rest from reference TRBV9 and TRBJ2-2, the complete variable domain is DSGVTQTPKHLITATGQRVTLRCSPRSGDLSVYWYQQSLDQGLQFLIQYYNGEERAKGNILERFSAQQFPDLHSELNLSSLELGDSALYFCASSVMLRGGTTGELFFGEGSRLTVL.

The V and J genes are TRBV6-2 or TRBV6-3 and TRBJ2-3; the match to TRBD2 covers 9 bases. CDR3 size: 15 residues. The V and J ends lost 5 bases and 6 bases, in that order; junction bases with no gene match: 9. CDR1 is MNHEY, CDR2 SVGEGT, per germline. CDR3 protein: CASSAAGGQFDTQYF. The CDR3 bases are TGTGCCAGCAGTGCCGCGGGAGGGCAGTTCGATACGCAGTATTTT.

V and J are TRBV7-9 and TRBJ2-7, with 7 positions matching TRBD1. This CDR3 is 13 amino acids long. The germline gives CDR1 SEHNR, CDR2 FQNEAQ (reference sequence). Trimming took 3 bases from V and 5 from J; bases not matched to a gene: 4. The CDR3 here is CASSLVTGDEQYF. The CDR3 DNA follows: TGTGCCAGCAGCTTGGTAACAGGGGACGAGCAGTACTTC.

This clonotype has a handful of counts. The gene calls are TRBV6-2 or TRBV6-3 and TRBJ2-5; D is possibly TRBD1 or TRBD2 (6 bases each). CDR3 length equals 15 residues. V was shortened by 1 base and J by 2 bases, with 11 bases between the two germline ends. Germline V gene data show CDR1 as MNHEY and CDR2 as SVGEGT. Written as DNA, the CDR3 is TGTGCCAGCAGTTACTTCGGCGGGACACAAGAGACCCAGTACTTC. This encodes CASSYFGGTQETQYF.

For this clonotype: The conserved phenylalanine or tryptophan is not found at the CDR3 terminus, so this likely reflects a read error. The chain's CDR3 is CASEDRGQDGANVLTL. The CDR3, as DNA: TGTGCCAGCGAGGACAGGGGGCAAGACGGGGCCAACGTCCTGACTCTC. The chain uses TRBV9 and TRBJ2-6, with TRBD1 matching over 11 bases. Germline loops: CDR1 SGDLS, CDR2 YYNGEE. The J segment lost 4 bases and the V segment lost 7 bases, leaving 7 bases of the junction unmatched. The CDR3 consists of 16 residues.

This clonotype was seen repeatedly, ten times or more. The V and J genes are TRBV28 and TRBJ2-3, with TRBD2 matching over 11 bases. The length of the CDR3 is 21 residues. Unmatched junction bases numbered 18, after V lost 4 bases and J lost 0 bases. Germline V gives CDR1 MDHEN, CDR2 SYDVKM. In nucleotides, the CDR3 is TGTGCCAGCAGTTATCCCCGTAGTAGCGGGAGGGCCACCGTTAGCACAGATACGCAGTATTTT. This sequence encodes CASSYPRSSGRATVSTDTQYF.

This sequence joins TRBV14 and TRBJ2-7, with unresolved D. The CDR3 consists of 15 residues. V lost 3 bases and J lost 2, with 14 bases in between. From germline, CDR1 is SGHDN and CDR2 FVKESK. The CDR3 loop reads CASSHLVDKPYEQYF. The CDR3 DNA follows: TGTGCCAGCAGCCATCTGGTAGACAAACCCTACGAGCAGTACTTC.

This clonotype was seen a handful of times. V is TRBV13 and J is TRBJ2-1; D tentatively fits TRBD1 or TRBD2 (5 bases each). Germline loops: CDR1 PRHDT, CDR2 FYEKMQ (reference sequence). V gave up 6 bases and J gave up 9 bases, with 21 bases separating them. This CDR3 has 15 residues. CDR3 protein: CASRIFSGAPGEQFF. The CDR3 DNA follows: TGTGCCAGCAGAATTTTCTCCGGGGCCCCAGGTGAGCAGTTCTTC.

The chain uses TRBV4-3 and TRBJ2-3; D is unresolved. With 4 bases removed from V and 2 bases from J, the gap between germline ends came to 25 bases. The germline gives CDR1 LGHNA, CDR2 YSLEER. This CDR3 is 19 amino acids long. Here the CDR3 DNA reads TGCGCCAGCAGCCCCCTCAACCTGAGAGGACCCCTACTCACAGATACGCAGTATTTT. Translating it yields CASSPLNLRGPLLTDTQYF.